This T cell receptor (beta chain) was identified in a study of tumor T cells in aggressive B-cell lymphoma. The assay was immunoSEQ multiplex PCR, and TCRdb's table has in-frame clones only and misses some. In the table there are roughly 5,700 clones, 70% to 80% of which are singletons. V lost 5 bases and J lost 0; bases outside the gene matches: 4. This CDR3 is built from 16 residues. Germline lookup yields CDR1 SGHVS and CDR2 FQNEAQ. The sequence came from an adult with diffuse large B cell lymphoma. The sequenced sample was tumor tissue. This chain links TRBV7-8 with TRBJ1-4, with 9 bases lining up with TRBD1. CDR3 in amino acids: CASSPDRGATNEKLFF. The CDR3 DNA follows: TGTGCCAGCAGCCCGGACAGGGGTGCAACTAATGAAAAACTGTTTTTT.